Given below is one T cell receptor (beta chain) in context. The data derive from a study of blood T cell repertoires in COVID-19. Turning to the study itself: Samples representing acute and convalescent COVID-19 were sourced from the United States, Italy and Spain. PBMCs, B-cell-depleted T cells, or T cells were the source of the cDNA or gDNA that made up the material.

Study processing details: Quantification of nucleated cells was approximated via reference gene primer amplification. Produced via immunoSEQ multiplex PCR; TCRdb's table is partial and in-frame only. That table supplies the V and J calls and clone size; D and trimming were determined from the DNA. The sample shows approximately 240,000 clones, about 83% of them seen only once. CDR1 is DFQATT and CDR2 is SNEGSKA in the germline V gene (reference sequence). V lost 3 bases, J lost 3 bases, and 5 bases stayed unmatched. The CDR3 totals 15 residues. The material sequenced was peripheral blood. This rearrangement joins TRBV20-1 to TRBJ2-7, with TRBD2 identical over 13 bases. This sequence was found in a human donor in a cohort sampled during active COVID-19. CDR3: CSASSGTSGIYEQYF. The DNA of the CDR3 is TGCAGTGCTAGTAGTGGGACTAGCGGGATCTACGAGCAGTACTTC.